The 20 T cell receptor beta chains in this list originate from one sample, sequenced in a study of blood T cell repertoires in COVID-19. Produced via immunoSEQ multiplex PCR; TCRdb's table is partial and in-frame only. The sample has over 20,000 clones; nearly 95% are singletons. Sequencing was done on a sample of peripheral blood. These receptors were obtained from a human donor in a cohort sampled during active COVID-19.

This chain connects TRBV19 to TRBJ2-3; no definite D call. V gave up 0 bases and J gave up 1 base, with 8 bases separating them. CDR1 and CDR2 (germline): LNHDA, SQIVND (reference sequence). This CDR3 region has 15 residues. CDR3 in amino acids: CASSIDMAGTDTQYF. The CDR3 bases are TGTGCCAGTAGTATAGATATGGCGGGCACAGATACGCAGTATTTT.

V and J are TRBV24-1 and TRBJ2-1; 14 positions match TRBD2. V lost 5 bases to trimming and J lost 0 bases; unmatched junction nucleotides: 11. The CDR3 contains 20 residues. The V gene's germline CDR1 is KGHDR and CDR2 SFDVKD. The CDR3 DNA reads TGTGCCACCAGTGTTGACGGGACTAGCGGGAGTAAGAGCTCCTACAATGAGCAGTTCTTC. It yields the protein CATSVDGTSGSKSSYNEQFF.

This chain connects TRBV30 to TRBJ1-4; D ambiguous. The V end lost 3 bases, the J end lost 7 bases, and 9 bases lay between the germline ends. The CDR3 has 12 amino acids. Germline lookup yields CDR1 GTSNPN and CDR2 SVGIG (reference sequence). CDR3 in DNA: TGTGCCTGGAGGAATTTCGGTGAAAAACTGTTTTTT. It specifies CAWRNFGEKLFF. The full variable domain, completed using reference TRBV30 and TRBJ1-4, is SQTIHQWPATLVQPVGSPLSLECTVEGTSNPNLYWYRQAAGRGLQLLFYSVGIGQISSEVPQNLSASRPQDRQFILSSKKLLLSDSGFYLCAWRNFGEKLFFGSGTQLSVL.

This clone was counted once. The chain couples TRBV6-6 to TRBJ2-7, with 9 bases fitting TRBD1. Germline-derived CDR1 and CDR2 are MNHNY and SVGAGI (reference sequence). The CDR3 has 15 residues. Trimming cost V 6 bases and J 5 bases; bases outside gene matches: 11. CDR3 sequence (DNA): TGTGCCAGCAGAGAACCGGGACAGGGTGACCACGAGCAGTACTTC. This sequence encodes CASREPGQGDHEQYF.

The chain carries TRBV30 and TRBJ1-4, with a tentative D call TRBD1 (5 bases). The CDR3 is 15 amino acids. The V end was cut by 0 bases, the J end by 7 bases, with 15 bases between. Germline V gives CDR1 GTSNPN, CDR2 SVGIG (reference sequence). CDR3 loop: CAWSVGVQGVEKLFF. The CDR3 DNA is TGTGCCTGGAGTGTAGGGGTGCAGGGTGTTGAAAAACTGTTTTTT.

This clone was counted once. The chain recombines TRBV20-1 with TRBJ1-1; D possibly corresponds to TRBD1 (6 bases). There are 12 residues in the CDR3. Germline lookup yields CDR1 DFQATT and CDR2 SNEGSKA (reference sequence). V was clipped by 3 bases and J by 7 bases, with 12 bases between them. CDR3 DNA: TGCAGTGCTAGTCAGGGGAGGGGTGAAGCTTTCTTT. It is translated as CSASQGRGEAFF.

The chain recombines TRBV12-3 or TRBV12-4 with TRBJ1-2; no definite D call. The V end lost 5 bases, the J end lost 7 bases, and 14 bases lay between the germline ends. The CDR3 has 13 amino acids. Here the CDR3 reads CASSPRTEVGYTF. CDR3 DNA sequence: TGTGCCAGCAGTCCCCGGACGGAGGTTGGCTACACCTTC.

The CDR3 reads CATSGHINNEQFF. The CDR3 DNA follows: TGTGCCACCTCGGGACATATAAACAATGAGCAGTTCTTC. The chain carries TRBV6-5 and TRBJ2-1, with D maybe TRBD1 (6 bases). The V end lost 10 bases, the J end lost 5 bases, and 15 bases lay between the germline ends. The CDR3 totals 13 residues. Looked up from germline, CDR1 is MNHEY and CDR2 is SVGAGI.

The J gene is TRBJ1-1, the V gene TRBV19, with TRBD1 as a possible D gene (5 bases). The CDR3 totals 13 residues. Germline V gene data show CDR1 as LNHDA and CDR2 as SQIVND (reference sequence). V lost 4 bases to trimming and J lost 4 bases, with 10 bases between them. The CDR3 sequence is CASSKAQGTEAFF. The CDR3 nucleotides are TGTGCCAGTAGTAAGGCGCAGGGCACTGAAGCTTTCTTT.

V is TRBV19 and J is TRBJ2-1, with a weak D call TRBD1 (6 bases). This CDR3 is built from 14 residues. The V end was cut by 7 bases, the J end by 9 bases, with 19 bases between. Per the germline V gene, CDR1 is LNHDA and CDR2 is SQIVND (reference sequence). For the CDR3, the DNA is TGTGCCAGTACCGACAGGCGGTTGAAACGTGAGCAGTTCTTC. This encodes CASTDRRLKREQFF.

The chain has TRBV5-4 and TRBJ1-4; D may be TRBD1 (5 bases). The germline V and J ends were trimmed by 2 bases and 7 bases, with 15 bases remaining between them. The CDR3 has 15 amino acids. Per the germline V gene, CDR1 is SGHNT and CDR2 is YYREEE (reference sequence). Here the CDR3 reads CASSLAGLMSEKLFF. CDR3 DNA: TGTGCCAGCAGCTTAGCAGGGCTTATGAGTGAAAAACTGTTTTTT.

J is TRBJ2-1 and V is TRBV5-1; 7 bases align to TRBD2. Trimming cost V 7 bases and J 3 bases; bases outside gene matches: 7. The CDR3 loop spans 14 amino acids. Per the germline V gene, CDR1 is SGHRS and CDR2 is YFSETQ. The CDR3 spells CASQSGELYNEQFF. DNA for the CDR3: TGCGCCAGCCAAAGCGGGGAACTCTACAATGAGCAGTTCTTC.

The gene calls are TRBV5-1 and TRBJ2-3; TRBD2 matches at 7 bases. This CDR3 is built from 16 residues. The V segment lost 2 bases and the J segment 0 bases; nucleotides outside the gene matches: 6. Germline CDR1 reads SGHRS; CDR2 reads YFSETQ. This CDR3 reads CASSLGLVGSTDTQYF. CDR3 DNA: TGCGCCAGCAGCTTAGGACTAGTCGGGAGCACAGATACGCAGTATTTT.

The rearrangement uses TRBV6-2 or TRBV6-3 and TRBJ1-2, with 7 positions matching TRBD1. Per the germline V gene, CDR1 is MNHEY and CDR2 is SVGEGT. This CDR3 region has 12 residues. Trimming at V came to 5 bases and at J to 7 bases, leaving 4 bases not matched to a gene. The CDR3 spells CASSRWTGGYTF. The DNA of the CDR3 is TGTGCCAGCAGTCGATGGACAGGTGGCTACACCTTC.

The J gene is TRBJ2-7, the V gene TRBV28; a possible D gene is TRBD2 (5 bases). V was trimmed by 8 bases and J by 2 bases, leaving 16 bases between them. CDR1 MDHEN and CDR2 SYDVKM come from the germline V gene. The CDR3 is 14 residues long. Here the CDR3 DNA reads TGTGCCAGCGTTTCGGCGGGCCCGGCCTACGAGCAGTACTTC. Its translation is CASVSAGPAYEQYF.

Concerning this clone itself: Mismatch with germline at one junction end may stem from a read error. This chain links TRBV7-7 with TRBJ2-2; 8 nucleotides agree with TRBD2. Per germline, CDR1 SSHAT and CDR2 FNYEAQ (reference sequence). The CDR3 is 16 amino acids. This CDR3 is CASSSLVSGITGELFF. Here the CDR3 DNA reads TGTGCTAGCAGCTCGCTTGTTAGCGGGATTACCGGGGAGCTGTTTTTT. The variable domain in full, with the rest retrieved from reference TRBV7-7 and TRBJ2-2, is GAGVSQSPRYKVTKRGQDVTLRCDPISSHATLYWYQQALGQGPEFLTYFNYEAQPDKSGLPSDRFSAERPEGSISTLTIQRTEQRDSAMYRCASSSLVSGITGELFFGEGSRLTVL.

The V gene is TRBV20-1, the J gene TRBJ2-4; TRBD1 is a possible D gene (6 bases). The CDR3 consists of 16 residues. CDR1 is DFQATT and CDR2 is SNEGSKA in the germline V gene (reference sequence). Trimming shortened V by 3 bases and J by 0 bases, and 15 bases separated the two germline ends. Written as DNA, the CDR3 is TGCAGTGCTAGTACAGCAGGGGTTCTAGCCAAAAACATTCAGTACTTC. Translated: CSASTAGVLAKNIQYF.

This chain joins TRBV5-1 and TRBJ1-3; a weak D match, TRBD1 (6 bases). V was trimmed by 4 bases and J by 2 bases, leaving 10 bases between them. Germline CDR1 and CDR2: SGHRS and YFSETQ. The CDR3 totals 14 residues. The CDR3 is CASSTTGTGNTIYF. CDR3 coding DNA: TGCGCCAGCAGCACCACAGGGACTGGAAACACCATATATTTT.

The chain carries TRBV5-1 and TRBJ2-4, with 10 bases identical to TRBD2. The germline CDR1 and CDR2 sequences are SGHRS and YFSETQ. The V gene end was trimmed by 6 bases and the J gene end by 0 bases; junction bases not matched to a gene: 6. The CDR3 loop spans 16 amino acids. In DNA, the CDR3 is TGCGCCAGCATGCTAGCGGGGGACCTAGCCAAAAACATTCAGTACTTC. Translating gives CASMLAGDLAKNIQYF.

In this sample, this clone turned up once. The rearrangement uses TRBV10-1 and TRBJ2-1, with 10 nucleotides matching TRBD2. The CDR3 totals 14 residues. CDR1 is WNHNN and CDR2 is SYGVQD in the germline V gene (reference sequence). The J segment lost 6 bases and the V segment lost 8 bases, leaving 7 bases of the junction unmatched. CDR3 in amino acids: CASQASGRVNEQFF. CDR3 in DNA: TGCGCCAGCCAAGCTAGCGGGAGAGTCAATGAGCAGTTCTTC.